One and the same sample provided the 19 T cell receptor beta chains below, sequenced in a study of T cells in Graves' hyperthyroidism and ophthalmopathy. TCR beta CDR3 regions were amplified from RNA transcripts. HTBI primers were used for first-round RT-PCR of the TCR CDR3. Each CDR3 protein is one row after TCRdb ran MiXCR on the multiplex PCR reads. The sample lists roughly 740,000 distinct CDR3 sequences, roughly 17% occurring once. The sample consisted of blood. The origin of the receptors is a man aged 18 to 30 with Graves' hyperthyroidism.

This chain joins TRBV25-1 and TRBJ2-7, with 9 nucleotides matching TRBD1. V shed 2 bases and J 1 base; nucleotides not matched to a gene: 3. The CDR3 totals 15 residues. The germline V gene has CDR1 MGHDK and CDR2 SYGVNS. The CDR3 nucleotides read TGTGCCAGCAGTGAAACCGGGACAGGGTCCTACGAGCAGTACTTC. As protein: CASSETGTGSYEQYF.

At least ten counts were recorded for this clonotype. CDR3 amino acids: CASSLVRGMNTEAFF. The CDR3 coding sequence is TGTGCCAGCAGCTTAGTCAGAGGCATGAACACTGAAGCTTTCTTT. V usage is TRBV11-2 and J usage is TRBJ1-1; D is unclear. CDR3 length equals 15 residues. CDR1 and CDR2 from the germline V gene are SGHAT and FQNNGV. Trimming pared 1 base from V and 0 bases from J, leaving 9 bases between. The whole variable domain, filled in from reference TRBV11-2 and TRBJ1-1, reads EAGVAQSPRYKIIEKRQSVAFWCNPISGHATLYWYQQILGQGPKLLIQFQNNGVVDDSQLPKDRFSAERLKGVDSTLKIQPAKLEDSAVYLCASSLVRGMNTEAFFGQGTRLTVV.

This clonotype was counted many times. DNA of the CDR3: TGTGCCAGCAGGGCTGGGACAGGGGGATCCTACAATGAGCAGTTCTTC. The encoded protein is CASRAGTGGSYNEQFF. V and J are TRBV28 and TRBJ2-1; TRBD1 agrees at 11 bases. This CDR3 spans 16 amino acids. The trim removed 6 bases at V and 1 base at J, leaving 5 bases unmatched. Germline V gene data show CDR1 as MDHEN and CDR2 as SYDVKM.

This clonotype was counted many times. V usage is TRBV7-2 and J usage is TRBJ2-1, with a weak D call TRBD1 (5 bases). Germline assignment: CDR1 SGHTA and CDR2 FQGNSA. This CDR3 contains 14 residues. The ends were cut back, 6 bases at V and 8 bases at J, with 17 bases in the middle. The CDR3 loop is CASSLGPERDEQFF. CDR3 DNA sequence: TGTGCCAGCAGTTTGGGGCCGGAACGCGATGAGCAGTTCTTC.

This clonotype was detected a few times. This chain uses TRBV20-1 with TRBJ2-7; TRBD2 matches 15 bases. The CDR3 loop spans 16 amino acids. Germline V gene sequence: CDR1 DFQATT, CDR2 SNEGSKA (reference sequence). The V segment lost 1 base and the J segment 7 bases; nucleotides outside the gene matches: 8. CDR3 DNA sequence: TGCAGTGCTAGAGCCTGGACTAGCGGGAGGGCCGGGGAGCAGTACTTC. This sequence encodes CSARAWTSGRAGEQYF.

A few counts support this clonotype. The CDR3 is CSVEDRRTSGNNEQFF. CDR3 DNA sequence: TGCAGCGTTGAAGATCGTAGGACTAGCGGTAACAATGAGCAGTTCTTC. This chain connects TRBV29-1 to TRBJ2-1, with 10 bases fitting TRBD2. Germline CDR1 and CDR2: SQVTM and ANQGSEA. The CDR3 extends over 16 amino acids. Germline trimming cut 0 bases from V and 5 bases from J; bases unmatched to any gene: 7.

This clonotype was recorded many times. This chain uses TRBV28 with TRBJ2-7; D possibly uses TRBD1 or TRBD2 (5 bases each). Germline V gene data show CDR1 as MDHEN and CDR2 as SYDVKM. The CDR3 is made up of 13 amino acids. V was shortened by 3 bases and J by 4 bases, with 10 bases between the two germline ends. The CDR3 DNA reads TGTGCCAGCAGTTTTGAGGGGCTGTACGAGCAGTACTTC. This translates into CASSFEGLYEQYF.

The chain is built from TRBV5-1 and TRBJ1-6; 9 bases agree with TRBD1. Germline trimming cut 0 bases from V and 10 bases from J; bases unmatched to any gene: 5. Germline V gives CDR1 SGHRS, CDR2 YFSETQ. This CDR3 is built from 15 residues. In nucleotides, the CDR3 is TGCGCCAGCAGCTTGGAGACAGGGGGTCGGTCACCCCTCCACTTT. Its protein product is CASSLETGGRSPLHF.

A few counts support this clonotype. The gene calls are TRBV6-5 and TRBJ2-1; D remains ambiguous. CDR3 length equals 14 residues. Trimming took off 0 bases at V and 4 bases at J, with 7 bases between the two ends. Germline-derived CDR1 and CDR2 are MNHEY and SVGAGI. CDR3 sequence (DNA): TGTGCCAGCAGTTACTCCGAGCTTTACAATGAGCAGTTCTTC. Translating it yields CASSYSELYNEQFF.

The chain is built from TRBV2 and TRBJ1-5, with TRBD1 as a possible D gene (5 bases). The CDR3 loop spans 14 amino acids. The V end lost 5 bases, the J end lost 5 bases, and 13 bases lay between the germline ends. Germline CDR1 reads SNHLY; CDR2 reads FYNNEI. Written as DNA, the CDR3 is TGTGCCAGCAGTCCCACAGGTTTTTATCAGCCCCAGCATTTT. Translation gives CASSPTGFYQPQHF.

In this sample, this clonotype turned up many times. The rearrangement links TRBV12-5 to TRBJ2-1; D perhaps matches TRBD1 (6 bases). V lost 0 bases and J 0 bases, leaving 15 bases between the germline ends. Germline loops: CDR1 LGHNT, CDR2 FRNRAP. There are 18 residues in the CDR3. CDR3 bases: TGTGCTAGTGGTTTGGTACTAGGACAGCGTAGCTCCTACAATGAGCAGTTCTTC. It specifies CASGLVLGQRSSYNEQFF.

This clonotype occurred many times. The chain employs TRBV2 and TRBJ1-1; D not certain. CDR3 size: 14 residues. CDR1 and CDR2 (germline): SNHLY, FYNNEI. V lost 2 bases to trimming and J lost 4 bases, with 11 bases between them. The DNA for the CDR3 is TGTGCCAGCAGTGAAAGGAGCTGGGGCACTGAAGCTTTCTTT. As protein: CASSERSWGTEAFF.

This clonotype was seen ten or more times. V gene TRBV30 combines with J gene TRBJ2-5; D tentatively reads TRBD1 or TRBD2 (6 bases each). V lost 4 bases and J 5 bases, leaving 14 bases between the germline ends. The CDR3 is 13 residues long. The germline V gene encodes CDR1 GTSNPN and CDR2 SVGIG (reference sequence). The CDR3 nucleotides read TGTGCCTGGAACGGGGGCGCGAAGGAGACCCAGTACTTC. Translated: CAWNGGAKETQYF.

The rearrangement joins TRBV19 to TRBJ2-1; D gene uncertain. This CDR3 region has 11 residues. Trimming cost V 5 bases and J 12 bases, with 11 bases left between them. Germline loops: CDR1 LNHDA, CDR2 SQIVND (reference sequence). CDR3 nucleotides: TGTGCCAGTAGTGCTCCCACCGGGCAGTTCTTC. Amino acids: CASSAPTGQFF.

In its sample, this clonotype was seen many times. The chain recombines TRBV28 with TRBJ2-5; maybe TRBD1 (5 bases). Trimming took 6 bases from V and 5 from J, leaving 16 bases between them. The CDR3 sequence is 14 residues long. CDR1 and CDR2 from the germline V gene are MDHEN and SYDVKM. The CDR3 coding sequence is TGTGCCAGCAGCCTCAGGGCCCACTGGGAGACCCAGTACTTC. It specifies CASSLRAHWETQYF.

Ten or more counts support this clonotype. The chain carries TRBV7-8 and TRBJ2-3; a possible D gene is TRBD2 (7 bases). Looked up from germline, CDR1 is SGHVS and CDR2 is FQNEAQ. Trimming pared 5 bases from V and 2 bases from J, leaving 14 bases between. This CDR3 is 15 amino acids long. DNA of the CDR3: TGTGCCAGCAGCCGAAAGGGGGGGACCACAGATACGCAGTATTTT. Translating it yields CASSRKGGTTDTQYF.

This clonotype was recorded a few times. A much larger clone differs from this one at a single base, so this may be a read error. This chain joins TRBV27 and TRBJ2-7; D remains ambiguous. Germline V gene data show CDR1 as MNHEY and CDR2 as SMNVEV (reference sequence). The CDR3 runs to 11 residues. Trimming pared 8 bases from V and 6 bases from J, leaving 11 bases between. The DNA for the CDR3 is TGTGCCAGCGGCCCAGCGAGCGAGCAGTACTTC. Encoded protein: CASGPASEQYF.

This clonotype was observed many times. The J gene is TRBJ2-1, the V gene TRBV30, with D perhaps matching TRBD2 (6 bases). V lost 0 bases and J lost 3, with 6 bases in between. The CDR3 sequence is 13 residues long. CDR1 is GTSNPN, CDR2 SVGIG, per germline (reference sequence). DNA for the CDR3: TGTGCCTGGAGTGTGGGACTCTACAATGAGCAGTTCTTC. Its protein product is CAWSVGLYNEQFF.

V is TRBV28 and J is TRBJ2-5; D is unclear. V was shortened by 4 bases and J by 5 bases, with 8 bases between the two germline ends. Per germline, CDR1 MDHEN and CDR2 SYDVKM. The CDR3 totals 12 residues. CDR3 sequence reads: CASSSNWETQYF. The CDR3 coding sequence is TGTGCCAGCAGTTCCAACTGGGAGACCCAGTACTTC.